A selection of T cell receptor beta chains follows, all from one sample in a study of vaccination effects on CD4 cells after COVID-19. TCRdb's table, derived via immunoSEQ multiplex PCR, lists solely in-frame clones and lacks some. The sample yields 30,000 to 35,000 clones, around 80% seen once. These receptors' targets are unknown. Source: CD4+ T cells from PBMCs cultured with HCoV-NL63 spike peptides, taken after COVID-19 vaccination. Source of these receptors: a human donor who received a COVID-19 vaccine. Some clones in this sample may be carry-over from other donors' samples. Each CDR3 is given with its conserved first and last residue.

V gene | CDR3 protein
TRBV30 | CAWSSSVYTDTQYF
TRBV4-1 | CASSQGDSNQPQHF
TRBV28 | CASSLLRLQGGSGNTIYF
TRBV10-3 | CAIRDSVSGANVLTF
TRBV18 | CASSPKVKEQYF
TRBV12-5 | CASGLAGLAGGPRETQYF
TRBV11-3 | CASARSAGEKLFF
TRBV24-1 | CATSDFSGPRWGYTF
TRBV7-9 | CASGPGVETQYF
TRBV28 | CASSPPPRDNSPLHF
TRBV11-1 | CASRHGTGTQYF
TRBV5-1 | CASSEGSPTGELFF
TRBV6-1 | CASSEVPAGNQPQHF
TRBV7-2 | CASSSRSSNTGELFF
TRBV6-7 | CASSEGQAEVNF
TRBV6-5 | CASSYGPSGGANTQYF
TRBV10-3 | CAISEPTGRGEKLFF
TRBV18 | CASSRSTGELSYGYTF
TRBV11-2 | CASSYPQRAGYTF
TRBV6-6 | CASSDDRGRNTEAFF
TRBV5-1 | CASSGGTVANTGELFF
TRBV5-1 | CASRPGTGSSGELFF
TRBV6-1 | CASSEIGVYGYTF
TRBV4-2 | CASSQDLGNQPQHF
TRBV5-5 | CASRRTLNPTEAFF
TRBV15 | CATSRDGVATNEKLFF
TRBV28 | CASSFGGKGRGANVLTF
TRBV7-3 | CASSRTGGGSRDTQYF
TRBV6-5 | CASSISGVVGNEQFF
TRBV28 | CASSLHAGGYGYTF
TRBV18 | CASSPGGDYGYTF
TRBV24-1 | CATSEPTGIQETQYF
TRBV9 | CASSKLGQEYQPQHF
TRBV7-7 | CASSEGLAGTETQYF
TRBV7-2 | CASSLIGHLPAETQYF
TRBV6-1 | CASSESGAGANVLTF
TRBV18 | CASSPKVGQGTEAFF
TRBV7-3 | CASSFGADGAGELFF
TRBV7-8 | CASSLVISSYQPQHF
TRBV28 | CASSQGLSGFNQPQHF
TRBV2 | CASSELRTGRGPQHF